Below are 7 T cell receptor beta chains sequenced from a single sample in a study of shared clonotypes between healthy human individuals. The data were produced by immunoSEQ multiplex PCR, yet TCRdb's version contains in-frame clones alone and is incomplete. The sample has 450,000 to 600,000 clones, less than 85% seen once. The sample was PBMCs. The source of these receptors is a woman aged 40 to 49 in good health. Some clones in this sample may be carry-over from other donors' samples.

The J gene is TRBJ2-2, the V gene TRBV30, with D unresolved. Germline loops: CDR1 GTSNPN, CDR2 SVGIG (reference sequence). The V end was cut by 5 bases, the J end by 5 bases, with 12 bases between. This CDR3 is 13 amino acids long. The CDR3 is CAWRRLDTGELFF. The CDR3 DNA reads TGTGCCTGGCGAAGGTTGGATACCGGGGAGCTGTTTTTT.

This clone has a single count. The gene calls are TRBV10-1 and TRBJ2-1; possible D gene TRBD1, 6 bases. Germline loops: CDR1 WNHNN, CDR2 SYGVQD (reference sequence). V lost 2 bases, J lost 1 base, and 12 bases lay in between. The CDR3 runs to 16 residues. The CDR3 spells CASSEITGNSYNEQFF. CDR3 DNA: TGCGCCAGCAGTGAGATTACAGGGAATTCCTACAATGAGCAGTTCTTC.

This rearrangement joins TRBV21-1 to TRBJ1-2. TRBV21-1 corresponds to a pseudogene. The CDR3 is 22 residues long. CDR3 residues: CASRERSQELRAYQVKLYGYTF. The DNA of the CDR3 is TGTGCCAGCAGAGAAAGGTCGCAGGAGCTTCGAGCTTACCAAGTCAAACTCTATGGCTACACCTTC.

The chain carries TRBV7-2 and TRBJ2-1, with no clear D. Looked up from germline, CDR1 is SGHTA and CDR2 is FQGNSA. The length of the CDR3 is 15 residues. V shed 5 bases and J shed 1 base, with 12 bases lying between them. CDR3 loop: CASSQRRASYNEQFF. DNA of the CDR3: TGTGCCAGCAGCCAAAGAAGGGCTTCCTACAATGAGCAGTTCTTC.

The V call is TRBV28, the J call TRBJ1-5, with D tentatively TRBD1 (5 bases). This CDR3 has 16 residues. The germline V gene has CDR1 MDHEN and CDR2 SYDVKM. The germline V and J ends were trimmed by 5 bases and 0 bases, with 14 bases remaining between them. DNA for the CDR3: TGTGCCAGCAGTGGGGGTCGGAGGGGTAGCAATCAGCCCCAGCATTTT. It yields the protein CASSGGRRGSNQPQHF.

The V gene is TRBV18, the J gene TRBJ1-3; TRBD1 aligns across 7 bases. This CDR3 has 17 residues. Germline V gives CDR1 KGHSH, CDR2 LQKENI. With 3 bases clipped from V and 0 bases from J, the junction kept 8 bases outside the gene matches. CDR3 DNA sequence: TGTGCCAGCTCACCTAACACAGGGGCCATCTCTGGAAACACCATATATTTT. It specifies CASSPNTGAISGNTIYF.

V and J are TRBV10-2 and TRBJ1-2, with TRBD1 identical over 7 bases. This CDR3 comprises 14 residues. Germline CDR1 is WSHSY and CDR2 is SAAADI. Trimming took 0 bases from V and 7 from J; bases not matched to a gene: 5. The CDR3 DNA reads TGCGCCAGCAGTGAGTCACAGGGGCTAAGTGGCTACACCTTC. Protein product: CASSESQGLSGYTF.